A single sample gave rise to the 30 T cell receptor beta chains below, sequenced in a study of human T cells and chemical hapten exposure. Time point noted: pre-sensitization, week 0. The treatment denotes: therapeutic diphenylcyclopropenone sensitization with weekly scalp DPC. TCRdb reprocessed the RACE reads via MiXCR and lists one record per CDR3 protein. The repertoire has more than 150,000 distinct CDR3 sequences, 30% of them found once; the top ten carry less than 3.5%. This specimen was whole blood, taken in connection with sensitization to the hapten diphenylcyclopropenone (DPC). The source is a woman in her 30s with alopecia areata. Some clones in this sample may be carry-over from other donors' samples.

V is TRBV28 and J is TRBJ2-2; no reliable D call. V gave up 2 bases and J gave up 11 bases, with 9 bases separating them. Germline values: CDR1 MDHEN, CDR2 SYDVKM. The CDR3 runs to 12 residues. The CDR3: CASSLGRRELFF. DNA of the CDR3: TGTGCCAGCAGTTTAGGACGACGCGAGCTGTTTTTT. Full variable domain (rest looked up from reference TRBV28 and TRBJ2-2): DVKVTQSSRYLVKRTGEKVFLECVQDMDHENMFWYRQDPGLGLRLIYFSYDVKMKEKGDIPEGYSVSREKKERFSLILESASTNQTSMYLCASSLGRRELFFGEGSRLTVL.

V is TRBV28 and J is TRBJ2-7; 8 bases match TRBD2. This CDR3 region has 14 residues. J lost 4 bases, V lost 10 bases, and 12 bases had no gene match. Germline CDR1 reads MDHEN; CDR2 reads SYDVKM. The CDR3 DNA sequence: TGTGCCACCACCCGGGGGGGGACATCTTACGAGCAGTACTTC. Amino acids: CATTRGGTSYEQYF.

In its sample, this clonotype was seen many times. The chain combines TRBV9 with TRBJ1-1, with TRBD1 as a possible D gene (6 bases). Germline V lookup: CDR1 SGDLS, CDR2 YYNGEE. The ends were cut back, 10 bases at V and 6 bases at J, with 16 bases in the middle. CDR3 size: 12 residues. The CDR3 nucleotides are TGTGCCTCCACGGGGGCGGACCCTGAAGCTTTCTTT. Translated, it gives CASTGADPEAFF.

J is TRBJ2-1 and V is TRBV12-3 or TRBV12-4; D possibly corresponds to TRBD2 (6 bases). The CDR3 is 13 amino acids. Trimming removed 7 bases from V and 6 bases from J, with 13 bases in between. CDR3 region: CASTLDYLNEQFF. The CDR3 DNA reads TGTGCCAGCACCCTGGACTATCTCAATGAGCAGTTCTTC.

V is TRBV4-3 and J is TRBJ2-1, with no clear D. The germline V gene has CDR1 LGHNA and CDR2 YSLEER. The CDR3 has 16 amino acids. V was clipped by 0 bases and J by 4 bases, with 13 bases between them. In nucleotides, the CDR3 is TGCGCCAGCAGCCAAGATCCCAGGCCCTCATACAATGAGCAGTTCTTC. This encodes CASSQDPRPSYNEQFF.

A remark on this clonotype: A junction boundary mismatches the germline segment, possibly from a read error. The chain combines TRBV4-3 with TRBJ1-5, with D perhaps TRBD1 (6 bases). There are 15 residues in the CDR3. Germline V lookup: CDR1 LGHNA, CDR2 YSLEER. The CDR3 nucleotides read TGTGCCAGCAGCCAAGATGGGGGCGGCAATCAGCCCCAGCATTTT. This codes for CASSQDGGGNQPQHF.

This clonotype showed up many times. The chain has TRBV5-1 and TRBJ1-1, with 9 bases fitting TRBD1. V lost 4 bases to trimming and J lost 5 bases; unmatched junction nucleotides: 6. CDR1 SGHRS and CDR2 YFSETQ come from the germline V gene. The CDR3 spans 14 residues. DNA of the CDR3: TGCGCCAGCAGCCCGGGACAGGGTGAAACTGAAGCTTTCTTT. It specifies CASSPGQGETEAFF.

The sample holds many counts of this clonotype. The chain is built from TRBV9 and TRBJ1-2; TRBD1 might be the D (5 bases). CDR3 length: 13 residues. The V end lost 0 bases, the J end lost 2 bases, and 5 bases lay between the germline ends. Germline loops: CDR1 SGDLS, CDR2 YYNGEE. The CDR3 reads CASSVGQNYGYTF. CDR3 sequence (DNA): TGTGCCAGCAGCGTAGGACAGAACTATGGCTACACCTTC. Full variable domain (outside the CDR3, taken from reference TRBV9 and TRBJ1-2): DSGVTQTPKHLITATGQRVTLRCSPRSGDLSVYWYQQSLDQGLQFLIQYYNGEERAKGNILERFSAQQFPDLHSELNLSSLELGDSALYFCASSVGQNYGYTFGSGTRLTVV.

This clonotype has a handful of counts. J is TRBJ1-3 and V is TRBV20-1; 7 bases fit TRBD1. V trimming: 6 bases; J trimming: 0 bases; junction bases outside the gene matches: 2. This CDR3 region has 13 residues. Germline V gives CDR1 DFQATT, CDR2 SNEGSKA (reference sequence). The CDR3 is CSAHRGSGNTIYF. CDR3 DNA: TGCAGTGCCCACAGGGGCTCTGGAAACACCATATATTTT.

As DNA, the CDR3 is TGTGCCAGCAGTTATTCTAGCGGGTTCTACGAGCAGTACTTC. Its translation is CASSYSSGFYEQYF. The chain recombines TRBV6-5 with TRBJ2-7; 8 bases agree with TRBD2. This CDR3 is 14 amino acids long. Germline V gene data show CDR1 as MNHEY and CDR2 as SVGAGI. V shed 3 bases, J shed 3 bases, and the junction held 4 bases outside the gene matches.

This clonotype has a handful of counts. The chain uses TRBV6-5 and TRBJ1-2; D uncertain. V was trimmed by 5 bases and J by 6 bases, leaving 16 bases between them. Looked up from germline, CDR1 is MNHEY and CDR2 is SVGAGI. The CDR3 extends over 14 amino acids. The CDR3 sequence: CASSAPGRSDGYTF. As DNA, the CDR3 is TGTGCCAGCAGTGCTCCCGGGAGGTCGGATGGCTACACCTTC.

CDR3 sequence (DNA): TGTGCCATCAGTGAGCTGGACAATCAGCCCCAGCATTTT. This encodes CAISELDNQPQHF. The rearrangement joins TRBV10-3 to TRBJ1-5; D not certain. Deletions cut 2 bases from V and 3 bases from J, with 5 bases between. CDR1 and CDR2 from the germline V gene are ENHRY and SYGVKD. This CDR3 has 13 residues.

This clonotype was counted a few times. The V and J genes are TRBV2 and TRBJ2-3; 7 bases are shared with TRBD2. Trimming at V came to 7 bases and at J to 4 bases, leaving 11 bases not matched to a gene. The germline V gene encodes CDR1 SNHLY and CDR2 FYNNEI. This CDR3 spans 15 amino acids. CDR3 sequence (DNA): TGTGCCAGCATCCGCGGGAGCGCCCTCGCAGATACGCAGTATTTT. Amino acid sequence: CASIRGSALADTQYF. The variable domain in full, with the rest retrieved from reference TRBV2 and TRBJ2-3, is EPEVTQTPSHQVTQMGQEVILRCVPISNHLYFYWYRQILGQKVEFLVSFYNNEISEKSEIFDDQFSVERPDGSNFTLKIRSTKLEDSAMYFCASIRGSALADTQYFGPGTRLTVL.

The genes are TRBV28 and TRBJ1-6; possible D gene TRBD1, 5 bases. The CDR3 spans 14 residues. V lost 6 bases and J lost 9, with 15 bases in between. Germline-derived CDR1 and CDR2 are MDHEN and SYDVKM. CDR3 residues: CASRAGGEGSPLHF. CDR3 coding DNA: TGTGCCAGCAGGGCGGGGGGGGAAGGTTCACCCCTCCACTTT.

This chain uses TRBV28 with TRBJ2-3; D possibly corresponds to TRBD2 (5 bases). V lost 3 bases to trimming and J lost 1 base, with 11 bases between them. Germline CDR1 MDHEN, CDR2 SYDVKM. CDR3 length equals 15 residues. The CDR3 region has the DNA TGTGCCAGCAGTTTGGTAGGGCGGGGCACAGATACGCAGTATTTT. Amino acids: CASSLVGRGTDTQYF.

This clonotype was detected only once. The CDR3 loop is CASSIGAWGNQPQHF. The CDR3 bases are TGTGCCAGTAGTATAGGGGCGTGGGGAAATCAGCCCCAGCATTTT. V usage is TRBV19 and J usage is TRBJ1-5; no firm D call. Germline V gives CDR1 LNHDA, CDR2 SQIVND (reference sequence). CDR3 length: 15 amino acids. V was pared by 1 base and J by 4 bases, with 11 bases between.

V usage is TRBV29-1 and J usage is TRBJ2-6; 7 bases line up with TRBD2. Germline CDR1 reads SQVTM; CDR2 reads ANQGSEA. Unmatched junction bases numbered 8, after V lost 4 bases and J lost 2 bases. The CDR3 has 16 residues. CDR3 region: CSVGAGVGAGANVLTF. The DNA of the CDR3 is TGCAGCGTTGGTGCGGGAGTAGGGGCTGGGGCCAACGTCCTGACTTTC.

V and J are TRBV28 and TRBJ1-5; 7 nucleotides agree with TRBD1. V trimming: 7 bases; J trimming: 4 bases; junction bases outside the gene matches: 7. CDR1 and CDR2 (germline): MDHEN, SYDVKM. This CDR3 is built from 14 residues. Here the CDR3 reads CASIQGGPNQPQHF. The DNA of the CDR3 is TGTGCCAGCATTCAGGGGGGCCCTAATCAGCCCCAGCATTTT. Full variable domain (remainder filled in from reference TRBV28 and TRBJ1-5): DVKVTQSSRYLVKRTGEKVFLECVQDMDHENMFWYRQDPGLGLRLIYFSYDVKMKEKGDIPEGYSVSREKKERFSLILESASTNQTSMYLCASIQGGPNQPQHFGDGTRLSIL.

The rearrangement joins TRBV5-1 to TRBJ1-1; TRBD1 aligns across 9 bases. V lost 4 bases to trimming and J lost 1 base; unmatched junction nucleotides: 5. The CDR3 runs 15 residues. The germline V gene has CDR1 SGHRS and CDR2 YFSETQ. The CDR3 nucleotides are TGCGCCAGCAGCCTGACAGGGGGAACGAACACTGAAGCTTTCTTT. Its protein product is CASSLTGGTNTEAFF.

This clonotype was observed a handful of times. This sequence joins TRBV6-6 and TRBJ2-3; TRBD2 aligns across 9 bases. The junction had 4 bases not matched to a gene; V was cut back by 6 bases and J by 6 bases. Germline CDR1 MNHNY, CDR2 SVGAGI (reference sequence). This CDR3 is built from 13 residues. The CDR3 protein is CASRVAGADTQYF. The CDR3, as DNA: TGTGCCAGCAGGGTAGCGGGGGCGGATACGCAGTATTTT.

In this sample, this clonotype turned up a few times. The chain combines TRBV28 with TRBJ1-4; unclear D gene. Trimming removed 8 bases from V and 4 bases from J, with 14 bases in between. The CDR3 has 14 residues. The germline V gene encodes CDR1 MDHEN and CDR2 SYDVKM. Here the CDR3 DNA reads TGTGCCAGCGGGTCGGGTCAACTTAATGAAAAACTGTTTTTT. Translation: CASGSGQLNEKLFF.

In DNA, the CDR3 is TGTGCCAGCAGCCCCGGGGGCATTCAGTACTTC. This gives the protein CASSPGGIQYF. The chain has TRBV6-2 or TRBV6-3 and TRBJ2-4, with D tentatively TRBD2 (6 bases). Trimming took off 6 bases at V and 9 bases at J, with 9 bases between the two ends. The germline CDR1 and CDR2 sequences are MNHEY and SVGEGT. CDR3 length equals 11 residues.

The CDR3 is CASRDRGLSYGYTF. The DNA of the CDR3 is TGTGCCAGCAGAGATAGGGGGCTTTCCTATGGCTACACCTTC. The chain is built from TRBV6-5 and TRBJ1-2; 7 bases are shared with TRBD1. There are 14 residues in the CDR3. V gave up 6 bases and J gave up 4 bases; unmatched junction bases: 8. Germline V gene sequence: CDR1 MNHEY, CDR2 SVGAGI.

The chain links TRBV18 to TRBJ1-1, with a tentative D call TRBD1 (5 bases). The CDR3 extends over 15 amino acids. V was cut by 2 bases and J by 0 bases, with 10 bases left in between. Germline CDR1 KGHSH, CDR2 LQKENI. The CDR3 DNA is TGTGCCAGCTCACCATTCGGGGCCTTGAACACTGAAGCTTTCTTT. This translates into CASSPFGALNTEAFF. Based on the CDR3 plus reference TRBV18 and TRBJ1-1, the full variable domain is NAGVMQNPRHLVRRRGQEARLRCSPMKGHSHVYWYRQLPEEGLKFMVYLQKENIIDESGMPKERFSAEFPKEGPSILRIQQVVRGDSAAYFCASSPFGALNTEAFFGQGTRLTVV.

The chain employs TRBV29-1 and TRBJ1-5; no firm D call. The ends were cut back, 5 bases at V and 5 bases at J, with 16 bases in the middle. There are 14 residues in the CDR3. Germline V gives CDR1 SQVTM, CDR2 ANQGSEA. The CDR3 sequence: CSVLLEGADQPQHF. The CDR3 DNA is TGCAGCGTTCTACTTGAGGGCGCGGATCAGCCCCAGCATTTT.

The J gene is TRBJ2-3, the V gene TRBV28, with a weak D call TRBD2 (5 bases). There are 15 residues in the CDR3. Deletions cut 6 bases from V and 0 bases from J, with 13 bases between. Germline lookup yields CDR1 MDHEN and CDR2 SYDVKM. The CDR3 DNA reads TGTGCCAGCAGCCCTGGACTGTCTAGCACAGATACGCAGTATTTT. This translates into CASSPGLSSTDTQYF. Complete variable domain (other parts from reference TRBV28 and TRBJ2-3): DVKVTQSSRYLVKRTGEKVFLECVQDMDHENMFWYRQDPGLGLRLIYFSYDVKMKEKGDIPEGYSVSREKKERFSLILESASTNQTSMYLCASSPGLSSTDTQYFGPGTRLTVL.

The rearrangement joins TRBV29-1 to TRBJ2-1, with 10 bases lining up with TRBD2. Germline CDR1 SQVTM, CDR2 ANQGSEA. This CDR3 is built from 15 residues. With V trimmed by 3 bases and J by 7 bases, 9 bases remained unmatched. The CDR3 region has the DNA TGCAGCGTTGATGGGGGAGTAGCGGGGGGTAATGAGCAGTTCTTC. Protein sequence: CSVDGGVAGGNEQFF.

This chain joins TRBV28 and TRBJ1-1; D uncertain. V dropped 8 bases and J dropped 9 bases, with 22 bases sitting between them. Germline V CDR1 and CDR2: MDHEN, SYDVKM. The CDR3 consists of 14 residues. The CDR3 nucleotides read TGTGCCAGCCACGCAGTGGACCGCCCGAATAAAGCTTTCTTT. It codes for CASHAVDRPNKAFF.

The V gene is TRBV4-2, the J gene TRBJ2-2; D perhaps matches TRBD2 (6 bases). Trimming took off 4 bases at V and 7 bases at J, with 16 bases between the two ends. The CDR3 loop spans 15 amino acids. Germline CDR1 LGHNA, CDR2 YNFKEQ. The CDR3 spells CASSRDQGGGGELFF. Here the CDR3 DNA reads TGTGCCAGCAGCCGGGACCAGGGAGGTGGCGGGGAGCTGTTTTTT.

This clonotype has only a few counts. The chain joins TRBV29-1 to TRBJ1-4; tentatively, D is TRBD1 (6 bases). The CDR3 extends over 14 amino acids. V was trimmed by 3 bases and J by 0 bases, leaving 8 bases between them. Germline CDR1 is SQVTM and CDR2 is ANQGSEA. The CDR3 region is CSVDSGATNEKLFF. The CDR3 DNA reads TGCAGCGTTGATTCAGGGGCAACTAATGAAAAACTGTTTTTT.